The clone carrying this TCR beta chain was observed a few times. Its antigen is as yet unknown. This sample was included in a study of cytomegalovirus exposure and HLA in healthy donors. Whole-study findings and limits: In a later analysis, TCR beta V- and J-gene trimming was associated with a missense DCLRE1C variant. HLA-A and HLA-B allele assignments for most subjects were reportedly predicted accurately using TCR beta sequences.

This donor's CMV serostatus went unrecorded. With V trimmed by 6 bases and J by 5 bases, 11 bases remained unmatched. This CDR3 has 16 amino acids. Use of 60 Vbeta and 13 Jbeta primers characterized the PCR. This table comes from immunoSEQ multiplex PCR, and its TCRdb copy is limited to in-frame clones, with some not included. The sample holds about 110,000 clones, 77% seen once. The sequencing input was PBMCs. The TCR originated in a human donor in good health. The chain links TRBV23-1 to TRBJ2-2, with 8 bases that match TRBD1. TRBV23-1 is an ORF, and what it does is uncertain. Here the CDR3 reads CASRGTGGGHTGELFF. CDR3 nucleotides: TGCGCCAGCAGGGGGACAGGTGGGGGCCATACCGGGGAGCTGTTTTTT.